One sample yielded the 5 T cell receptor beta chains listed below, sequenced in a study of blood T cell repertoires in COVID-19. Produced via immunoSEQ multiplex PCR; TCRdb's table is partial and in-frame only. This table has over 35,000 clones, more than 90% appearing once. The sample was peripheral blood. Receptors originate from a man between 65 and 79 years old with active COVID-19.

This chain uses TRBV5-1 with TRBJ1-1; D possibly corresponds to TRBD1 (5 bases). The germline V and J ends were trimmed by 0 bases and 7 bases, with 7 bases remaining between them. CDR1 is SGHRS and CDR2 is YFSETQ in the germline V gene. CDR3 length: 12 amino acids. The CDR3 protein is CASSLAQGEAFF. CDR3 DNA: TGCGCCAGCAGCTTGGCTCAGGGTGAAGCTTTCTTT.

The chain couples TRBV6-2 or TRBV6-3 to TRBJ2-7; no firm D call. Germline V lookup: CDR1 MNHEY, CDR2 SVGEGT. This CDR3 contains 13 residues. Trimming left V 2 bases short and J 2 bases short, with 7 bases between. The CDR3 nucleotides are TGTGCCAGCAGTTACCTAACAGCCTACGAGCAGTACTTC. Translating gives CASSYLTAYEQYF.

J is TRBJ2-7 and V is TRBV3-1 (or the pseudogene TRBV3-2), with D perhaps matching TRBD1 (5 bases). Per germline, CDR1 LGHDT and CDR2 YNNKEL (reference sequence). V lost 5 bases to trimming and J lost 2 bases, with 19 bases between them. The CDR3 is 16 residues long. The chain's CDR3 is CASSGKVQGVTYEQYF. CDR3 nucleotides: TGTGCCAGCAGCGGAAAGGTCCAGGGCGTTACCTACGAGCAGTACTTC.

V and J are TRBV5-4 and TRBJ2-3; 8 nucleotides match TRBD1. CDR3 size: 19 residues. Unmatched junction bases numbered 18, after V lost 4 bases and J lost 2 bases. Germline V gene lookup returns CDR1 SGHNT and CDR2 YYREEE (reference sequence). CDR3 DNA: TGTGCCAGCAGCATCCTCCGGGACAGGTCGTCTGACTACACAGATACGCAGTATTTT. Translated, it gives CASSILRDRSSDYTDTQYF.

This clone was seen a handful of times. The rearrangement uses TRBV5-1 and TRBJ1-6; 8 positions agree with TRBD1. Germline CDR1 SGHRS, CDR2 YFSETQ. V shed 3 bases, J shed 9 bases, and the junction held 8 bases outside the gene matches. The CDR3 contains 15 residues. The CDR3 protein is CASSWIGQGRSPLHF. CDR3 bases: TGCGCCAGCAGCTGGATTGGACAGGGTCGTTCACCCCTCCACTTT.